The 10 T cell receptor beta chains in this list originate from one sample, sequenced in a study of vaccination and CD4 T cells after COVID-19. Specified treatment: roughly 10-day PBMC culture with coronavirus spike peptide pools or control peptides (ViraFEST assay). Prior to the COVID-19 pandemic (2011-2018), the unexposed donor's CD4+ T cells were collected. Antigens for these TCRs are unknown. An Oncomine TCR Beta short-read assay was used to sequence the DNA from cultured CD4+ T cells. A single record per CDR3 protein comes from TCRdb applying MiXCR to the PCR reads. The sample includes 7,000 or so distinct CDR3 sequences, approximately 38% seen only once; the top ten take roughly 20%. The sample consisted of CD4+ T cells from blood, cultured in vitro. The receptor source for this set is a human donor in good health.

This clonotype has only one observation. This chain uses TRBV2 with TRBJ2-7; D is ambiguous. The CDR3 length is 11 residues. The V gene lost 4 bases and the J gene lost 3 bases, with 4 bases spanning the gap. The germline V gene has CDR1 SNHLY and CDR2 FYNNEI. CDR3 amino acids: CASSALYEQYF. CDR3 in DNA: TGTGCCAGCAGTGCTCTCTACGAGCAGTACTTC.

This clonotype was detected only a few times. The chain links TRBV7-9 to TRBJ1-6; 8 nucleotides agree with TRBD1. This CDR3 has 14 residues. Germline lookup yields CDR1 SEHNR and CDR2 FQNEAQ (reference sequence). V shed 6 bases, J shed 9 bases, and the junction held 7 bases outside the gene matches. This chain's CDR3 is CASSRGQGASPLHF. The CDR3 DNA reads as TGTGCCAGCAGTAGAGGGCAGGGGGCTTCACCCCTCCACTTT.

The chain combines TRBV19 with TRBJ2-5; either TRBD1 or TRBD2 may fit D (5 bases each). CDR1 LNHDA and CDR2 SQIVND come from the germline V gene (reference sequence). V was pared by 4 bases and J by 3 bases, with 18 bases between. This CDR3 contains 16 residues. The CDR3 DNA sequence: TGTGCCAGTAGTAGCCGGGGCCCGGGGCCCGAAGAGACCCAGTACTTC. Protein sequence: CASSSRGPGPEETQYF.

V is TRBV7-7 and J is TRBJ1-1; no definite D call. The CDR3 contains 14 residues. Germline CDR1 is SSHAT and CDR2 is FNYEAQ (reference sequence). The V gene lost 7 bases and the J gene lost 3 bases, with 15 bases spanning the gap. Written as DNA, the CDR3 is TGTGCCAGCATTAAAAGTCCGGCGTACACTGAAGCTTTCTTT. The encoded protein is CASIKSPAYTEAFF. The full variable domain, its missing parts supplied by reference TRBV7-7 and TRBJ1-1, is GAGVSQSPRYKVTKRGQDVTLRCDPISSHATLYWYQQALGQGPEFLTYFNYEAQPDKSGLPSDRFSAERPEGSISTLTIQRTEQRDSAMYRCASIKSPAYTEAFFGQGTRLTVV.

The V gene is TRBV28, the J gene TRBJ2-3; a possible D gene is TRBD2 (7 bases). Trimming took 8 bases from V and 6 from J, leaving 15 bases between them. The germline V gene encodes CDR1 MDHEN and CDR2 SYDVKM. The CDR3 consists of 13 residues. CDR3 residues: CASGGGQFDTQYF. The CDR3 bases are TGTGCCAGCGGGGGGGGCCAATTTGATACGCAGTATTTT.

The table lists this clonotype with a few counts. The V gene is TRBV20-1, the J gene TRBJ1-6; D may be TRBD1 (6 bases). Germline CDR1 reads DFQATT; CDR2 reads SNEGSKA (reference sequence). This CDR3 region has 16 residues. Trimming removed 0 bases at V and 5 bases at J, with 14 bases between. The CDR3 nucleotides read TGCAGTGCTAGAGATTCATGGGGGCCCAATAATTCACCCCTCCACTTT. Protein product: CSARDSWGPNNSPLHF.

The gene calls are TRBV28 and TRBJ2-7; TRBD1 matches 7 bases. The length of the CDR3 is 16 residues. With V trimmed by 7 bases and J by 2 bases, 14 bases remained unmatched. CDR1 is MDHEN, CDR2 SYDVKM, per germline. The CDR3 here is CASNTPGQRRTYEQYF. In nucleotides, the CDR3 is TGTGCCAGCAATACCCCGGGACAGCGACGAACCTACGAGCAGTACTTC.

This rearrangement joins TRBV5-1 to TRBJ1-1; 7 nucleotides agree with TRBD1. The CDR3 spans 18 residues. V was pared by 3 bases and J by 5 bases, with 19 bases of the junction left unmatched. CDR1 and CDR2 from the germline V gene are SGHRS and YFSETQ. The CDR3, as DNA: TGCGCCAGCAGCTCCCTAGGGCCCAGTCGACAGGGTGGGACTGAAGCTTTCTTT. As protein: CASSSLGPSRQGGTEAFF.

The V call is TRBV20-1, the J call TRBJ2-2; D may be TRBD1 (6 bases). The CDR3 spans 16 residues. V was pared by 3 bases and J by 5 bases, with 19 bases between. CDR1 is DFQATT and CDR2 is SNEGSKA in the germline V gene (reference sequence). The CDR3 nucleotides are TGCAGTGCTAGCTCTGCCGGGACAAGGAGGACCGGGGAGCTGTTTTTT. Amino acid sequence: CSASSAGTRRTGELFF.

This clonotype appeared a few times. In DNA form, the CDR3 reads TGTGCCAGCAGCTCCCTAGGGGTGGGGCAAGGAGAGCTGTTTTTT. Its translation is CASSSLGVGQGELFF. V usage is TRBV7-2 and J usage is TRBJ2-2; D perhaps matches TRBD1 (5 bases). Germline V lookup: CDR1 SGHTA, CDR2 FQGNSA. The V end lost 4 bases, the J end lost 11 bases, and 20 bases lay between the germline ends. The CDR3 runs to 15 residues.